This entry describes one TCR beta chain. The CDR3 is 17 residues long. Germline values: CDR1 SGDLS, CDR2 YYNGEE. With 0 bases clipped from V and 10 bases from J, the junction kept 16 bases outside the gene matches. The sample belongs to a study of blood T cell repertoires in COVID-19. The wider study: The United States, Italy and Spain were the sources of the acute and convalescent COVID-19 samples. Sources were T cells, B-cell-depleted T cells, or PBMCs; the material itself was cDNA or gDNA.

Authors' methods: Nucleated cell number was recorded as an estimate derived from reference gene primer amplification. TCRdb's copy holds only in-frame clones and misses some; the assay was immunoSEQ multiplex PCR. V and J calls plus clone size are reproduced from that table; the DNA served to infer D and trimming. The sample holds over 150,000 clones; roughly 85% are singletons and the top ten take roughly 1.9%. The chain has TRBV9 and TRBJ2-1; TRBD1 agrees at 7 bases. The sequence was obtained from a woman of 80 years or more with acute or convalescent COVID-19. The material sequenced was peripheral blood. CDR3 nucleotides: TGTGCCAGCAGCGTAGGGGGGTTCAAAGGGACAGAGACCGAGCAGTTCTTC. It translates to CASSVGGFKGTETEQFF.